The clone carrying this TCR beta chain showed up just a few times. What it binds is unknown. V was shortened by 6 bases and J by 3 bases, with 12 bases between the two germline ends. This CDR3 comprises 14 residues. The germline gives CDR1 MDHEN, CDR2 SYDVKM. It was with unique molecular identifiers that the TCRbeta library was prepared. MiXCR was run by TCRdb on the PCR reads, yielding one entry per CDR3 protein. The data hold more than 400,000 distinct CDR3 sequences, with 9.5% to 12% observed a single time. The sample comes from a study of T-cell reconstitution after alpha-beta-depleted transplantation in children. Regarding the study as a whole: T-cell numbers and diversity one year post-transplant derived largely from freshly generated T cells. The study reportedly traced alpha-beta T cells about two months after transplant to several hundred expanded graft clones. For some patients, TCRbeta diversity was high at day 60 because of recipient T cells and thymic progenitors that survived.

The material sequenced was PBMCs, mostly from graft donor cells, taken 180 days after TCRalphabeta/CD19-depleted stem cell transplant. The TCR was taken from a female patient aged 2-9 years who had a stem cell transplant for aplastic anemia, so the T cells may come from the graft donor. This chain connects TRBV28 to TRBJ1-3; D uncertain. The CDR3 nucleotides read TGTGCCAGCAGCCCCAACGAGATTGGAAACACCATATATTTT. It is translated as CASSPNEIGNTIYF.